This T cell receptor beta chain originates from a study of blood T cell repertoires in COVID-19. Study information: The United States, Italy and Spain supplied acute and convalescent COVID-19 samples. The analysed material was cDNA or gDNA that came from T cells, B-cell-depleted T cells, or PBMCs.

Per the study methods: Nucleated cell number was recorded as an estimate derived from reference gene primer amplification. Sequencing used immunoSEQ multiplex PCR; TCRdb keeps in-frame clones, though not all of them. V, J and clone size are those of that table, while D and trimming were read from the DNA. The data show some 24,000 clones, approximately 86% seen once. This CDR3 is 13 amino acids long. Trimming stripped 4 bases from V and 0 bases from J, with 5 bases between. Germline V gene lookup returns CDR1 MDHEN and CDR2 SYDVKM. The V gene is TRBV28, the J gene TRBJ2-3; D unclear. Sequenced material: peripheral blood. This clonotype was sampled from a man aged 50-60 years with active COVID-19. The CDR3: CASSSVSTDTQYF. The CDR3 DNA is TGTGCCAGCAGTTCAGTGAGCACAGATACGCAGTATTTT.